The T cell receptor (beta chain) under discussion was sequenced for a study of CD8 T cells in Susac syndrome. The CDR3 is made up of 16 amino acids. The germline V gene encodes CDR1 MNHNS and CDR2 SASEGT. With 6 bases removed from V and 4 bases from J, the gap between germline ends came to 19 bases. The authors reverse transcribed roughly 0.5 to 1 ug RNA with random hexamers. TCRdb re-analysed the immunoSEQ multiplex PCR reads in MiXCR, keeping a single row per CDR3 protein. The sample has under 200,000 distinct CDR3 sequences, 94% seen once; the top ten hold roughly 0.11%. The sample was CD4+ T cells from PBMCs. The sequence came from a human donor with Susac syndrome. The J gene is TRBJ1-3, the V gene TRBV6-1; D perhaps matches TRBD1 (5 bases). The CDR3, as DNA: TGTGCCAGCAGCCGAGCCTTTCCAGGGCCCGGAAACACCATATATTTT. It specifies CASSRAFPGPGNTIYF.